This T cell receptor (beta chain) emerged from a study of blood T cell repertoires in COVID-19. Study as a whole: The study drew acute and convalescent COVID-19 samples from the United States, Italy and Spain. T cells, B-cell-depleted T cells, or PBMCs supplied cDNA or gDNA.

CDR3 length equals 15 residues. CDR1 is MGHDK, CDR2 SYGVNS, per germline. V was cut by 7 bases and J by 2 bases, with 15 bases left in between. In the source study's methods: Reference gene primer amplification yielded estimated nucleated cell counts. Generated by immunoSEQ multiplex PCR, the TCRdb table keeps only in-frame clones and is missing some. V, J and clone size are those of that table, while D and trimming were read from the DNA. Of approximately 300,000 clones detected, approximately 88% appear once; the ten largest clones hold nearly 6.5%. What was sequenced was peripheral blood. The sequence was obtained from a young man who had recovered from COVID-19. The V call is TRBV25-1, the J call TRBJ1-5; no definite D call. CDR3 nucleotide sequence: TGTGCCAGCAAGCTCTTTCTCGGGGGCAATCAGCCCCAGCATTTT. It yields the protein CASKLFLGGNQPQHF.